This TCR beta chain was documented in a study of CD8+ T cells in alopecia areata. The germline V and J ends were trimmed by 3 bases and 2 bases, with 11 bases remaining between them. The CDR3 runs to 15 residues. Germline V gene data show CDR1 as KGHSH and CDR2 as LQKENI. Once RNA had been extracted, it was reverse transcribed into cDNA to act as the sequencing template. Only in-frame clones appear in the TCRdb table, and some are missing; sequencing was by immunoSEQ multiplex PCR. The top ten hold approximately 1.2% of the sample, which has 250,000 or so clones, roughly 69% seen once. The sample was CD4+ T cells sorted from blood, taken at week 0. The source of this sequence is a human donor with alopecia areata. The V gene is TRBV18, the J gene TRBJ1-5; D not certain. The CDR3 sequence is CASSPQSGGNQPQHF. CDR3 nucleotides: TGTGCCAGCTCACCCCAGAGTGGGGGCAATCAGCCCCAGCATTTT.